Below, 18 T cell receptor beta chains from the same sample are listed, as sequenced in a study of T cell responses to AZD1222 COVID-19 vaccine. Measured with immunoSEQ multiplex PCR; TCRdb has only the in-frame clones, and not every one. The data contain some 95,000 clones, 88% of them seen just once; the ten biggest clones take up about an eighth. The material was peripheral blood, obtained 28 days after the second AZD1222 dose. These receptors were obtained from an adult who received the AZD1222 COVID-19 vaccine.

This chain uses TRBV6-6 with TRBJ1-1; TRBD1 aligns across 7 bases. The CDR3 is 13 residues long. Germline values: CDR1 MNHNY, CDR2 SVGAGI (reference sequence). Trimming cost V 7 bases and J 4 bases; bases outside gene matches: 6. CDR3 sequence reads: CASTGQVPTEAFF. The CDR3 nucleotides read TGTGCCAGCACTGGACAGGTCCCCACTGAAGCTTTCTTT.

The chain joins TRBV19 to TRBJ1-1; 10 positions agree with TRBD1. Per the germline V gene, CDR1 is LNHDA and CDR2 is SQIVND (reference sequence). V lost 6 bases and J lost 0; bases outside the gene matches: 1. The CDR3 consists of 14 residues. The CDR3 region is CASSDRGLNTEAFF. CDR3 in DNA: TGTGCCAGTAGCGACAGGGGGCTGAACACTGAAGCTTTCTTT.

V and J are TRBV9 and TRBJ2-7; 9 bases map to TRBD2. This CDR3 has 17 amino acids. V dropped 4 bases and J dropped 2; count of bases not matched to a gene: 13. Germline V gene data show CDR1 as SGDLS and CDR2 as YYNGEE. The CDR3 nucleotides are TGTGCCAGCAGCCTAGGACTAGCGAGGGGGAATGCCTACGAGCAGTACTTC. It specifies CASSLGLARGNAYEQYF.

V gene TRBV28 combines with J gene TRBJ2-2; D is uncertain. Per germline, CDR1 MDHEN and CDR2 SYDVKM. The CDR3 sequence is 12 residues long. Trimming left V 11 bases short and J 2 bases short, with 9 bases between. The CDR3 sequence is CASVSNTGELFF. DNA for the CDR3: TGTGCCTCTGTATCCAACACCGGGGAGCTGTTTTTT.

CDR3 region: CASSNRGGNTEAFF. CDR3 DNA sequence: TGTGCCAGCAGTAACAGGGGAGGAAACACTGAAGCTTTCTTT. This chain uses TRBV6-5 with TRBJ1-1; 7 nucleotides align to TRBD1. The CDR3 runs to 14 residues. CDR1 is MNHEY and CDR2 is SVGAGI in the germline V gene. With 5 bases clipped from V and 2 bases from J, the junction kept 5 bases outside the gene matches.

The chain combines TRBV19 with TRBJ1-5; D unclear. V was trimmed by 5 bases and J by 0 bases, leaving 8 bases between them. The CDR3 covers 14 residues. The germline V gene encodes CDR1 LNHDA and CDR2 SQIVND (reference sequence). The CDR3 spells CASSYGFSNQPQHF. The CDR3 nucleotides read TGTGCCAGTAGTTACGGATTTAGCAATCAGCCCCAGCATTTT.

The rearrangement links TRBV19 to TRBJ2-2, with TRBD1 as a possible D gene (6 bases). CDR1 LNHDA and CDR2 SQIVND come from the germline V gene (reference sequence). Deletions cut 5 bases from V and 7 bases from J, with 23 bases between. The CDR3 runs to 17 residues. CDR3 DNA sequence: TGTGCCAGTAGTCCGGTACAGGGTGTCTGGATGGGCGGGGAGCTGTTTTTT. This translates into CASSPVQGVWMGGELFF.

The chain carries TRBV5-4 and TRBJ2-7, with D maybe TRBD2 (5 bases). Germline values: CDR1 SGHNT, CDR2 YYREEE (reference sequence). The germline V and J ends were trimmed by 4 bases and 1 base, with 12 bases remaining between them. The CDR3 covers 14 residues. The CDR3 sequence is CASSAGLLSYEQYF. The DNA for the CDR3 is TGTGCCAGCAGCGCCGGACTGCTTTCCTACGAGCAGTACTTC.

V is TRBV30 and J is TRBJ1-3; TRBD1 agrees at 10 bases. Germline-derived CDR1 and CDR2 are GTSNPN and SVGIG (reference sequence). This CDR3 is 17 amino acids long. V shed 0 bases and J 3 bases; nucleotides not matched to a gene: 8. For the CDR3, the DNA is TGTGCCTGGAGTGTATTGGGGGACAGGGGTTTTGGAAACACCATATATTTT. It codes for CAWSVLGDRGFGNTIYF.

V usage is TRBV28 and J usage is TRBJ1-2; 10 bases map to TRBD1. V shed 2 bases and J 5 bases; nucleotides not matched to a gene: 11. This CDR3 contains 17 residues. Germline assignment: CDR1 MDHEN and CDR2 SYDVKM. DNA of the CDR3: TGTGCCAGCAGTTTAAATCTTCGGGACAGGGGTGGATATGGCTACACCTTC. It specifies CASSLNLRDRGGYGYTF.

V and J are TRBV3-1 (or the pseudogene TRBV3-2) and TRBJ1-5; 8 bases are shared with TRBD1. Germline CDR1 reads LGHDT; CDR2 reads YNNKEL (reference sequence). The CDR3 is made up of 17 amino acids. Trimming took 6 bases from V and 4 from J; bases not matched to a gene: 14. The CDR3 bases are TGTGCCAGCAGTCTTACCGGGGACAGGCAAGGGAATCAGCCCCAGCATTTT. Its protein product is CASSLTGDRQGNQPQHF.

The CDR3 DNA sequence: TGTGCCAGCGGGCCGAGTATGAACACTGAAGCTTTCTTT. Amino acids: CASGPSMNTEAFF. The gene calls are TRBV28 and TRBJ1-1; D ambiguous. V dropped 8 bases and J dropped 0 bases, with 10 bases sitting between them. The CDR3 totals 13 residues. Germline V gene data show CDR1 as MDHEN and CDR2 as SYDVKM.

The chain employs TRBV28 and TRBJ1-2; D uncertain. CDR1 is MDHEN, CDR2 SYDVKM, per germline. V shed 3 bases and J shed 4 bases, with 12 bases lying between them. The CDR3 consists of 14 residues. The CDR3 bases are TGTGCCAGCAGTTTGGCCTTAATGAGCTATGGCTACACCTTC. Protein sequence: CASSLALMSYGYTF.

Here the CDR3 DNA reads TGCGCCAGCAGCCAAGGGCCCGGGGGGGCGGCGAAAGATACGCAGTATTTT. This encodes CASSQGPGGAAKDTQYF. The chain couples TRBV4-3 to TRBJ2-3; 8 nucleotides agree with TRBD2. In germline, CDR1 is LGHNA, CDR2 YSLEER. Trimming at V came to 1 base and at J to 5 bases, leaving 11 bases not matched to a gene. This CDR3 is built from 17 residues.

This chain joins TRBV7-9 and TRBJ2-5; D remains ambiguous. The V end lost 0 bases, the J end lost 1 base, and 6 bases lay between the germline ends. Germline assignment: CDR1 SEHNR and CDR2 FQNEAQ (reference sequence). The CDR3 loop spans 14 amino acids. The CDR3 is CASSLAGSQETQYF. CDR3 nucleotide sequence: TGTGCCAGCAGCTTAGCGGGCAGCCAAGAGACCCAGTACTTC.

The chain links TRBV28 to TRBJ2-3; D call uncertain. With 8 bases removed from V and 2 bases from J, the gap between germline ends came to 8 bases. The CDR3 length is 12 residues. Germline CDR1 MDHEN, CDR2 SYDVKM. CDR3 sequence reads: CASRKSTDTQYF. The CDR3 coding sequence is TGTGCCAGCCGTAAGTCCACAGATACGCAGTATTTT.

The chain employs TRBV6-5 and TRBJ2-7; the match to TRBD2 covers 9 bases. CDR3 length equals 16 residues. V was clipped by 0 bases and J by 2 bases; unmatched bases: 5. CDR1 MNHEY and CDR2 SVGAGI come from the germline V gene. The CDR3 reads CASSYSISGSPYEQYF. CDR3 sequence (DNA): TGTGCCAGCAGTTACTCGATTAGCGGGAGTCCCTACGAGCAGTACTTC.

The rearrangement joins TRBV11-3 to TRBJ1-1, with D possibly matching TRBD1 (5 bases). CDR3 length: 14 amino acids. Germline CDR1 and CDR2: SGHNT and YENEEA. V was cut by 5 bases and J by 3 bases, with 13 bases left in between. CDR3 sequence reads: CASSLQGGDTEAFF. The CDR3 DNA reads TGTGCCAGCAGCCTTCAGGGAGGGGACACTGAAGCTTTCTTT.